Each of the 28 T cell receptor beta chains below was sequenced from the same sample in a study of beta chain features in type 1 diabetes. Every isolated RNA sample was fully reverse transcribed, so sequencing captured expressed TCRB transcripts. Method: immunoSEQ multiplex PCR; TCRdb's copy keeps in-frame clones and lacks some. The sample consists of 110,000 to 150,000 clones, over 8% of them appearing once. The sample consisted of central memory CD4+ T cells from blood. The receptors here all came from a woman in her thirties or forties in good health.

This rearrangement joins TRBV5-1 to TRBJ1-1; D might be TRBD1 (5 bases). This CDR3 spans 18 amino acids. V lost 1 base to trimming and J lost 7 bases, with 26 bases between them. Germline V gene sequence: CDR1 SGHRS, CDR2 YFSETQ. CDR3 residues: CASSLRVSPQGAALEAFF. For the CDR3, the DNA is TGCGCCAGCAGCTTGCGGGTATCACCTCAGGGCGCCGCGCTTGAAGCTTTCTTT.

This clone was seen only a few times. This rearrangement joins TRBV7-2 to TRBJ2-7, with a possible D match to TRBD1 (6 bases). V was pared by 4 bases and J by 3 bases, with 16 bases between. The CDR3 sequence is 15 residues long. The germline V gene has CDR1 SGHTA and CDR2 FQGNSA. Here the CDR3 DNA reads TGTGCCAGCAGCTCCGACGGGACACAGCGCTACGAGCAGTACTTC. Translated: CASSSDGTQRYEQYF.

The chain links TRBV5-1 to TRBJ1-4; TRBD1 matches 8 bases. This CDR3 has 14 residues. Per the germline V gene, CDR1 is SGHRS and CDR2 is YFSETQ. With V trimmed by 9 bases and J by 8 bases, 12 bases remained unmatched. Written as DNA, the CDR3 is TGCGCCACCGGAGTAGGGAGGACAGGGGAAAAACTGTTTTTT. Translated, it gives CATGVGRTGEKLFF.

The chain employs TRBV7-9 and TRBJ1-2; D ambiguous. Trimming pared 1 base from V and 2 bases from J, leaving 11 bases between. Per germline, CDR1 SEHNR and CDR2 FQNEAQ (reference sequence). The CDR3 runs to 15 residues. CDR3 nucleotides: TGTGCCAGCAGCTTAGTCAGTAATTACAACTATGGCTACACCTTC. Amino acid sequence: CASSLVSNYNYGYTF.

The CDR3 region is CASSLVGGAQRDTQYF. In DNA form, the CDR3 reads TGTGCCAGCAGCTTAGTAGGCGGGGCGCAGAGAGATACGCAGTATTTT. The chain recombines TRBV7-2 with TRBJ2-3; TRBD2 might be the D (6 bases). Germline assignment: CDR1 SGHTA and CDR2 FQGNSA. V was pared by 1 base and J by 5 bases, with 16 bases between. The CDR3 length is 16 residues.

J is TRBJ1-4 and V is TRBV18; tentative D call: TRBD1 (5 bases). Trimming took 4 bases from V and 7 from J, leaving 13 bases between them. The CDR3 runs 14 residues. CDR1 is KGHSH and CDR2 is LQKENI in the germline V gene. The CDR3 reads CASSRRDQAEKLFF. CDR3 nucleotide sequence: TGTGCCAGCTCACGGAGGGACCAAGCTGAAAAACTGTTTTTT.

This clone has a handful of counts. The gene calls are TRBV5-1 and TRBJ1-4, with 7 bases aligning to TRBD1. The CDR3 has 14 amino acids. V shed 5 bases and J 6 bases; nucleotides not matched to a gene: 7. Germline CDR1 reads SGHRS; CDR2 reads YFSETQ. The CDR3 loop reads CASSRQGGDEKLFF. Written as DNA, the CDR3 is TGCGCCAGCAGTAGACAGGGCGGGGATGAAAAACTGTTTTTT.

This clone came up a few times. V is TRBV19 and J is TRBJ1-4, with a weak D call TRBD1 (5 bases). Germline CDR1 and CDR2: LNHDA and SQIVND (reference sequence). Trimming left V 9 bases short and J 14 bases short, with 22 bases between. The CDR3 consists of 13 residues. The CDR3 nucleotides read TGTGCCAGCAACCCCGGGGCCGCCGGGGGGCTGTTTTTT. Its protein product is CASNPGAAGGLFF.

The chain employs TRBV25-1 and TRBJ2-3; D is perhaps TRBD2 (5 bases). V lost 5 bases and J 3 bases, leaving 9 bases between the germline ends. The length of the CDR3 is 13 residues. The germline V gene encodes CDR1 MGHDK and CDR2 SYGVNS. Written as DNA, the CDR3 is TGTGCCAGCAGTTGGCTAGCAACAGATACGCAGTATTTT. Protein sequence: CASSWLATDTQYF.

This clone was observed a handful of times. The rearrangement joins TRBV5-4 to TRBJ2-7; TRBD2 aligns across 11 bases. CDR1 and CDR2 from the germline V gene are SGHNT and YYREEE (reference sequence). The V segment lost 4 bases and the J segment 3 bases; nucleotides outside the gene matches: 9. The CDR3 totals 16 residues. CDR3 coding DNA: TGTGCCAGCAGCCAGCAGTCCGGACTAGCGGGCTACGAGCAGTACTTC. Its protein product is CASSQQSGLAGYEQYF.

This clone was seen at least ten times. The chain has TRBV23-1 and TRBJ1-5; no clear D. TRBV23-1 is recorded as an ORF, its role being uncertain. The CDR3 is 13 amino acids. Between the trimmed V and J ends, which lost 3 bases and 9 bases, there was a span of 12 bases. DNA of the CDR3: TGCGCCAGCAGTCATGCAGGCCTACGGCCCCAGCATTTT. This gives the protein CASSHAGLRPQHF.

This clone showed up just a few times. The rearrangement links TRBV6-6 to TRBJ2-5; possibly TRBD2 for D (6 bases). In germline, CDR1 is MNHNY, CDR2 SVGAGI (reference sequence). The CDR3 runs to 11 residues. Trimming removed 7 bases at V and 4 bases at J, with 7 bases between. In DNA, the CDR3 is TGTGCCAGCACGGAGGGAGAGACCCAGTACTTC. Translation gives CASTEGETQYF.

The V gene is TRBV7-8, the J gene TRBJ2-5; TRBD2 matches 10 bases. CDR3 length: 16 residues. Germline lookup yields CDR1 SGHVS and CDR2 FQNEAQ. V was pared by 0 bases and J by 6 bases, with 7 bases of the junction left unmatched. CDR3 amino acids: CASSLAPSGGAKTQYF. CDR3 nucleotide sequence: TGTGCCAGCAGCTTAGCGCCCAGCGGGGGGGCCAAGACCCAGTACTTC.

This clone was detected a few times. This chain uses TRBV25-1 with TRBJ1-2; 9 bases line up with TRBD1. The CDR3 sequence is 16 residues long. V shed 4 bases, J shed 0 bases, and the junction held 6 bases outside the gene matches. Germline V gene sequence: CDR1 MGHDK, CDR2 SYGVNS. Here the CDR3 DNA reads TGTGCCAGCAGTGGCCCGGGACAGGGAGCTAACTATGGCTACACCTTC. Amino acid sequence: CASSGPGQGANYGYTF.

This chain joins TRBV9 and TRBJ2-5; no clear D. The V end lost 7 bases, the J end lost 1 base, and 11 bases lay between the germline ends. This CDR3 is built from 13 residues. The germline V gene has CDR1 SGDLS and CDR2 YYNGEE. CDR3 sequence (DNA): TGTGCCAGCGGCAACGGGTTCCAAGAGACCCAGTACTTC. The encoded protein is CASGNGFQETQYF.

Here the CDR3 reads CASSFGGEAFF. The CDR3 nucleotides are TGTGCCAGCAGTTTCGGGGGAGAAGCTTTCTTT. This chain uses TRBV27 with TRBJ1-1, with D possibly being TRBD1 (5 bases). Germline V CDR1 and CDR2: MNHEY, SMNVEV (reference sequence). Deletions cut 3 bases from V and 8 bases from J, with 7 bases between. The CDR3 length is 11 residues.

This clone has a handful of counts. The chain recombines TRBV15 with TRBJ2-1, with 12 bases fitting TRBD2. Germline CDR1 LNHNV, CDR2 YYDKDF (reference sequence). Unmatched junction bases numbered 6, after V lost 1 base and J lost 8 bases. This CDR3 has 16 amino acids. The CDR3 here is CATSRAASGGADEQFF. CDR3 in DNA: TGTGCCACCAGCAGAGCCGCTAGCGGGGGGGCCGATGAGCAGTTCTTC.

The table lists this clone with a few counts. The V call is TRBV7-2, the J call TRBJ1-3; D remains ambiguous. Trimming shortened V by 4 bases and J by 3 bases, and 4 bases separated the two germline ends. This CDR3 contains 12 residues. The V gene's germline CDR1 is SGHTA and CDR2 FQGNSA. The CDR3: CASSSYGNTIYF. CDR3 coding DNA: TGTGCCAGCAGCTCGTATGGAAACACCATATATTTT.

V is TRBV18 and J is TRBJ2-5, with 9 bases lining up with TRBD1. V lost 6 bases and J lost 6; bases outside the gene matches: 5. Germline V gives CDR1 KGHSH, CDR2 LQKENI. The CDR3 runs to 13 residues. The CDR3 nucleotides are TGTGCCAGCTCGCGGGACAGGGAAAAGACCCAGTACTTC. Protein sequence: CASSRDREKTQYF.

This clone was detected only a few times. The chain has TRBV27 and TRBJ2-7, with D possibly matching TRBD2 (5 bases). The CDR3 extends over 14 amino acids. Germline V gives CDR1 MNHEY, CDR2 SMNVEV (reference sequence). The V and J ends lost 8 bases and 3 bases respectively, with 17 bases between them. The CDR3: CASGEGLRFYEQYF. The DNA for the CDR3 is TGTGCCAGCGGGGAAGGACTGAGATTCTACGAGCAGTACTTC.

This clone was seen a handful of times. CDR3 residues: CASSLVFGLAGIQYF. The CDR3 nucleotides are TGTGCCAGCAGCTTAGTCTTTGGGCTAGCGGGAATTCAGTACTTC. The V gene is TRBV7-8, the J gene TRBJ2-4; 9 bases are a match to TRBD2. The CDR3 has 15 residues. J lost 10 bases, V lost 1 base, and 8 bases had no gene match. The germline gives CDR1 SGHVS, CDR2 FQNEAQ.

This clone was detected many times. This rearrangement joins TRBV29-1 to TRBJ2-7; 12 nucleotides agree with TRBD2. The CDR3 is 13 residues long. Trimming at V came to 4 bases and at J to 9 bases, leaving 7 bases not matched to a gene. CDR1 is SQVTM and CDR2 is ANQGSEA in the germline V gene. In nucleotides, the CDR3 is TGCAGCGTTGTAGGACTAGCGGGGTCCGGGCAGTACTTC. Translation: CSVVGLAGSGQYF.

This clone was seen more than once but under ten times. CDR3 coding DNA: TGTGCCAGCGTCCAGGGAGGAGGGCAGCCCCAGCATTTT. Translation gives CASVQGGGQPQHF. The chain carries TRBV2 and TRBJ1-5; TRBD1 might be the D (5 bases). This CDR3 comprises 13 residues. V lost 8 bases, J lost 7 bases, and 15 bases lay in between. Germline V gene sequence: CDR1 SNHLY, CDR2 FYNNEI.

The V and J genes are TRBV6-5 and TRBJ2-7, with a weak D call TRBD1 (6 bases). Trimming pared 2 bases from V and 2 bases from J, leaving 16 bases between. CDR3 length: 16 amino acids. Germline V gene data show CDR1 as MNHEY and CDR2 as SVGAGI. CDR3 protein: CASSYDTLQGTYEQYF. In nucleotides, the CDR3 is TGTGCCAGCAGTTACGACACCTTACAGGGAACCTACGAGCAGTACTTC.

This clone has at least ten counts. CDR3 region: CASSRERDTEAFF. CDR3 nucleotide sequence: TGTGCCAGCTCACGGGAGAGGGACACTGAAGCTTTCTTT. The rearrangement links TRBV18 to TRBJ1-1; D not certain. CDR1 is KGHSH and CDR2 is LQKENI in the germline V gene. V was cut by 4 bases and J by 3 bases, with 9 bases left in between. This CDR3 has 13 residues.

The chain employs TRBV19 and TRBJ2-5; possibly TRBD2 for D (6 bases). With 5 bases removed from V and 6 bases from J, the gap between germline ends came to 10 bases. CDR1 is LNHDA, CDR2 SQIVND, per germline (reference sequence). The CDR3 length is 12 residues. CDR3 sequence reads: CASSPGLKTQYF. The CDR3 DNA is TGTGCCAGTAGTCCGGGACTGAAGACCCAGTACTTC.

V gene TRBV5-1 combines with J gene TRBJ2-3, with D possibly TRBD1 on 6 matching bases. V lost 0 bases, J lost 5 bases, and 7 bases lay in between. Looked up from germline, CDR1 is SGHRS and CDR2 is YFSETQ. CDR3 length: 13 amino acids. CDR3 in DNA: TGCGCCAGCAGCTTGGAGGGGGTAGATACGCAGTATTTT. This sequence encodes CASSLEGVDTQYF.

The chain uses TRBV7-8 and TRBJ2-2; the match to TRBD1 covers 8 bases. Trimming cost V 5 bases and J 4 bases; bases outside gene matches: 21. Germline values: CDR1 SGHVS, CDR2 FQNEAQ. The CDR3 has 20 amino acids. The CDR3 sequence: CASSLDRGLTLSPRTGELFF. The CDR3 DNA follows: TGTGCCAGCAGCCTTGACAGGGGTTTAACTCTGTCCCCACGCACCGGGGAGCTGTTTTTT.